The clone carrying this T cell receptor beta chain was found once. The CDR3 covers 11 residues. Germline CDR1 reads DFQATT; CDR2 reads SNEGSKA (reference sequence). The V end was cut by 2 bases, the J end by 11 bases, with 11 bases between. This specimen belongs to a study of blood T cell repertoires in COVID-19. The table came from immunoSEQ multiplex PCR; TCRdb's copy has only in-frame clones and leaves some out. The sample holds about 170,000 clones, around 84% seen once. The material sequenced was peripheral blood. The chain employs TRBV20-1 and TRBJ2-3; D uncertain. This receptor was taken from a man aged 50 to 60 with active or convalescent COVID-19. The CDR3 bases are TGCAGTGCTAGAAGAAATCCCGGGCAGTATTTT. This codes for CSARRNPGQYF.